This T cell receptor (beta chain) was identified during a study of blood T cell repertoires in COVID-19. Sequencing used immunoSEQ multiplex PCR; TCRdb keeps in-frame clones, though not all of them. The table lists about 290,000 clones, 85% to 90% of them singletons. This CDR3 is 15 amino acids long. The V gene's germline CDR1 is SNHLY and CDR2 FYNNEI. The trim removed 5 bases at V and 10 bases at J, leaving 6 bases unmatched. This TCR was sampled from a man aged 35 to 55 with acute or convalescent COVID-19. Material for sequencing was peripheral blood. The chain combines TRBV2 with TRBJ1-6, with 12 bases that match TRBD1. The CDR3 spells CASSSGTGGISPLHF. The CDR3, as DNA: TGTGCCAGCAGTTCCGGGACAGGGGGCATCTCACCCCTCCACTTT.